The rows below give T cell receptor beta chains drawn from one sample of a study of blood T cell repertoires in COVID-19. Assay used: immunoSEQ multiplex PCR; TCRdb lists only in-frame clones, some missing. The sample yields around 300,000 clones, roughly 86% seen once. Sequenced: PBMCs or T cells enriched from blood (not recorded which). Receptors were obtained from a woman between 25 and 40 years old who had recovered from COVID-19. Both conserved end residues are part of each CDR3. A D gene is named only where the DNA matches it firmly. Some rows mark clone size as missing; the rest say once, few, many or name a class of expanded clone.

d_call clone_size j_call v_call cdr3_nt cdr3_aa
TRBD1 - TRBJ2-1 TRBV28 TGTGCCAGCAGCCTGACAGGGCCTCTTTGGGAGCAGTTCTTC CASSLTGPLWEQFF
- - TRBJ2-3 TRBV7-3 TGTGCCAGCAGCTCTCTAGGGGCCGGTCAAGATACGCAGTATTTT CASSSLGAGQDTQYF
TRBD2 once TRBJ2-4 TRBV19 TGTGCCAGTAGTATAGGGGATGCGGGGGTAGCCAAAAACATTCAGTACTTC CASSIGDAGVAKNIQYF
- - TRBJ1-5 TRBV30 TGTGCCTGGAGTATTAACGGTATCAATCAGCCCCAGCATTTT CAWSINGINQPQHF
TRBD1 - TRBJ2-5 TRBV27 TGTGCCAGCAGTTTAAGCAGGGGGCTCGTTTCAGAGACCCAGTACTTC CASSLSRGLVSETQYF
- - TRBJ1-3 TRBV10-3 TGTGCCATCAGTGAGTCAGCCACTGGAAACACCATATATTTT CAISESATGNTIYF
- once TRBJ2-7 TRBV27 TGTGCCAGCAGTTTGGCCAACTCCTACGAGCAGTACTTC CASSLANSYEQYF
- - TRBJ2-2 TRBV5-5 TGTGCCAGCAGCTTGCGAGGGGGGGAGCTGTTTTTT CASSLRGGELFF
- - TRBJ1-2 TRBV3-1/TRBV3-2 TGTGCCAGCAGCCAAGCTTCACGACAGCTTAACTATGGCTACACCTTC CASSQASRQLNYGYTF
TRBD2 - TRBJ2-1 TRBV9 TGTGCCAGCAGCCGTCTCGGGACTAGCGGCTTGGGCTCCTACAATGAGCAGTTCTTC CASSRLGTSGLGSYNEQFF
- - TRBJ1-3 TRBV5-1 TGCGCCAGCAGCTTGGCCCCGACCACAGGCGCTGGAAACACCATATATTTT CASSLAPTTGAGNTIYF
- - TRBJ2-5 TRBV10-3 TGTGCCATCAGTGAGTCGACGGCGGGGGAGACCCAGTACTTC CAISESTAGETQYF
TRBD1 - TRBJ1-5 TRBV6-2/TRBV6-3 TGTGCCAGCAGCCGAGTTTACGGGACAGGGGATCGGCGGCAGCCCCAGCATTTT CASSRVYGTGDRRQPQHF
- - TRBJ2-5 TRBV28 TGTGCCAGCAGTCCCCAGTACCAAGAGACCCAGTACTTC CASSPQYQETQYF
TRBD1 once TRBJ2-1 TRBV7-2 TGTGCCAGCAGCTTATCGACAGGGGGACGGGATGAGCAGTTCTTC CASSLSTGGRDEQFF
- - TRBJ2-2 TRBV27 TGTGCCAGCAGTCCCCAGACAGGTCCCGGGGAGCTGTTTTTT CASSPQTGPGELFF
TRBD1 - TRBJ1-3 TRBV30 TGTGCCTGGAGTGTGGGACAGGGACCCATATATTTT CAWSVGQGPIYF